This T cell receptor beta chain was profiled in a study of cytomegalovirus exposure and HLA in healthy donors. This clone was seen once. The junction had 9 bases not matched to a gene; V was cut back by 5 bases and J by 6 bases. This CDR3 contains 15 residues. Germline CDR1 SGHAT, CDR2 FQNNGV. PCR was performed using 60 Vbeta and 13 Jbeta primers. Here immunoSEQ multiplex PCR was the method, and the copy in TCRdb shows in-frame clones only, minus some. The data hold approximately 140,000 clones, with 80% to 90% observed a single time. This receptor was obtained from a woman in her forties in good health and CMV-seropositive. The chain employs TRBV11-2 and TRBJ1-2; the match to TRBD1 covers 10 bases. Sequencing was performed on PBMCs. The CDR3 DNA follows: TGTGCCAGCAGCGCGATCCGGGACAGGGGACATGGCTACACCTTC. It codes for CASSAIRDRGHGYTF.